Described below is a single T cell receptor beta chain sequence and its context. Its antigen is as yet unknown. This record comes from a study of shared clonotypes between healthy human individuals. V was cut by 3 bases and J by 3 bases, with 10 bases left in between. Germline V CDR1 and CDR2: SGHRS, YFSETQ. This CDR3 is built from 14 residues. Measured with immunoSEQ multiplex PCR; TCRdb has only the in-frame clones, and not every one. The table includes 600,000 to 800,000 clones, roughly two thirds detected once. Study observations and caveats: Sampling covered nothing but blood. Tissue TCR repertoires likely differ from those found in blood.

The sample taken for sequencing was memory CD4+ T cells sorted from blood. Indicated subset: CD45RA-negative fraction. This chain connects TRBV5-1 to TRBJ2-1; D possibly uses TRBD1 or TRBD2 (5 bases each). The TCR sequence derives from a woman aged 25-40 years in good health. CDR3 amino acids: CASSSQRGYNEQFF. The CDR3 DNA reads TGCGCCAGCAGCTCTCAGAGGGGCTACAATGAGCAGTTCTTC.